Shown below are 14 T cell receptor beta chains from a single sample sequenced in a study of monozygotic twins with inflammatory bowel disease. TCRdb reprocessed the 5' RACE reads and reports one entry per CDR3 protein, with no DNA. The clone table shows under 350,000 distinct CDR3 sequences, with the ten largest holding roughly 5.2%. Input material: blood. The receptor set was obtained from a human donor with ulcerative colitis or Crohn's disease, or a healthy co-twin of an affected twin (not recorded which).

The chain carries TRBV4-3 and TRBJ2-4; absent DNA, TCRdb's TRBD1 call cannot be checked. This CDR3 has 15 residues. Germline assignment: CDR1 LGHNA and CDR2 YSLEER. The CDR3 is CASSLNRDSVHIQYF.

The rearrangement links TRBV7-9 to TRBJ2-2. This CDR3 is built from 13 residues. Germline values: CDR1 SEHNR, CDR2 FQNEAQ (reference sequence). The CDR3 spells CASSFWNTGELFF.

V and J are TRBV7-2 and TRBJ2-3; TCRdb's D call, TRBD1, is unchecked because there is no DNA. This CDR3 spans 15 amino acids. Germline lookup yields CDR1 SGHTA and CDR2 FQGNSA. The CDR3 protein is CASSRMGRDTDTQYF. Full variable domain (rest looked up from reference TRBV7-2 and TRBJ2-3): GAGVSQSPSNKVTEKGKDVELRCDPISGHTALYWYRQSLGQGLEFLIYFQGNSAPDKSGLPSDRFSAERTGGSVSTLTIQRTQQEDSAVYLCASSRMGRDTDTQYFGPGTRLTVL.

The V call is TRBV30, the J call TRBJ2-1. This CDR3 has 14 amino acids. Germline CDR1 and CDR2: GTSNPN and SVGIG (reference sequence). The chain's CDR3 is CAGLMARSWNEQFF.

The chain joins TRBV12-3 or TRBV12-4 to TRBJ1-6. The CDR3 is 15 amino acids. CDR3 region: CASSFSRSVNSPLHF.

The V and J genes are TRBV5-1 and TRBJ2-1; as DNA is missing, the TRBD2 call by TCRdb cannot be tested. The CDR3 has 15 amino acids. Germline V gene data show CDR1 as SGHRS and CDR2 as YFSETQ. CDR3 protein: CASKEVASSYNEQFF.

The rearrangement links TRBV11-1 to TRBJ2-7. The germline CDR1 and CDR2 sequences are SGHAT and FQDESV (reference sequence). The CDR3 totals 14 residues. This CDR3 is CASSSVGVAYEQYF.

The CDR3 loop reads CASSLTGGAESTIYF. The rearrangement links TRBV7-3 to TRBJ1-3; TCRdb reports TRBD1, a call that lacks DNA to check it against. CDR3 size: 15 residues. Germline CDR1 SGHTA, CDR2 FQGTGA.

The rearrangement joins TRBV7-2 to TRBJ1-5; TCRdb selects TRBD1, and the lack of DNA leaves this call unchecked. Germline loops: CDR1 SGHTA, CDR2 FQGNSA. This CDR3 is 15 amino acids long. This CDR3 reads CASSLGAGATQPQHF.

CDR3 sequence: CASGLAGGPVGEQYF. The rearrangement joins TRBV21-1 to TRBJ2-7; TCRdb's D gene call, TRBD2, goes unchecked for lack of DNA. TRBV21-1 corresponds to a pseudogene. The CDR3 is 15 amino acids.

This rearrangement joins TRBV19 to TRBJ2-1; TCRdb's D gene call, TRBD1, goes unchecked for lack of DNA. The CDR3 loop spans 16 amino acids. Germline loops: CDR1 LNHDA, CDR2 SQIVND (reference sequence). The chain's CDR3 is CASEERDRDTDNEQFF.

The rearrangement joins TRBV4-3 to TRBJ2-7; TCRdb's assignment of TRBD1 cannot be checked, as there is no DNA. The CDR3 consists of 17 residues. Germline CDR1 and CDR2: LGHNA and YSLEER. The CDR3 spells CASSQALVGQWSYEQYF.

CDR3 protein: CASSSGRQGPGAETQYF. This chain joins TRBV6-2 or TRBV6-3 and TRBJ2-5; TCRdb proposes TRBD1, but this gene call is untestable without DNA. The germline V gene has CDR1 MNHEY and CDR2 SVGEGT. The CDR3 sequence is 17 residues long.

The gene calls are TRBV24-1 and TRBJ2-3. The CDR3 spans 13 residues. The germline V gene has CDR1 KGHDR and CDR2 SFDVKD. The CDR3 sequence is CATGVAGTDTQYF.